This entry is about one T cell receptor (beta chain). What it binds is unknown. The sample originates from a study of T cells expressing NK-cell markers. Study-wide background: Researchers got TCR beta repertoires out of sorted CD3+CD56+NKG2C+, CD3+CD56+NKG2C- and CD3+CD56-NKG2C+ T cells. Seven sequenced donors out of eight were HCMV-seropositive, one seronegative. Findings of the study overall: Once again these clonotypes came out on top in the CD3+CD56-NKG2C+ fraction of several donors.

TCRdb re-called the 5' RACE reads; every CDR3 protein appears as one record, without DNA. This sample's table reports roughly 380,000 distinct CDR3 sequences. The CDR3 length is 17 residues. The germline V gene encodes CDR1 MNHEY and CDR2 SVGAGI. This sequence originates from a man aged 18 to 69 in good health. Input material: blood T cells: a sorted CD56 or NKG2C T cell subset, CD4+ or CD8+ T cells, or bulk PBMC T cells (not recorded which). This chain joins TRBV6-5 and TRBJ1-3; TCRdb picks TRBD1, but there is no DNA to check that call. CDR3 in amino acids: CASSYSWTGSSGNTIYF.